These T cell receptor beta chains were read from a single sample in a study of beta chain features in type 1 diabetes. Only in-frame clones appear in the TCRdb table, and some are missing; sequencing was by immunoSEQ multiplex PCR. Of hundreds of thousands of clones listed, around 28% were seen once; the top ten hold 0.05% to 0.07%. Sequenced input: naive CD4+ T cells from blood. The receptor set was obtained from a man younger than 30 in good health. Both conserved end residues are part of each CDR3. A D gene is named only where the DNA matches it firmly. Expanded clones get a size class; other rows say once, few or many, or leave the size out.

>.|TRBV28|.|TRBJ1-2
CASSLLGGVNYGYTF
TGTGCCAGCAGTCTCCTGGGAGGGGTTAACTATGGCTACACCTTC
>few|TRBV4-3|.|TRBJ2-7
CASSRERYTLSYEQYF
TGCGCCAGCAGCCGCGAGCGGTACACACTCTCCTACGAGCAGTACTTC
>.|TRBV25-1|TRBD2|TRBJ2-5
CASSGNRAGRWETQYF
TGTGCCAGCAGTGGAAACCGAGCGGGGAGGTGGGAGACCCAGTACTTC
>.|TRBV29-1|TRBD2|TRBJ2-1
CSARPPTGTRGDNEQFF
TGCAGCGCCCGTCCCCCCACCGGGACTAGAGGGGACAATGAGCAGTTCTTC
>.|TRBV20-1|.|TRBJ1-2
CSVAGGTSTF
.
>few|TRBV29-1|.|TRBJ2-4
CSVGGTNIQYF
TGCAGCGTGGGCGGGACGAACATTCAGTACTTC
>once|TRBV29-1|.|TRBJ2-2
CSVEDRGTGELFF
TGCAGCGTTGAAGACAGGGGAACCGGGGAGCTGTTTTTT
>.|TRBV18|.|TRBJ2-2
CASSPDGSNTGELFF
TGTGCCAGCTCACCGGACGGATCGAACACCGGGGAGCTGTTTTTT
>.|TRBV9|.|TRBJ2-7
CASSVEEGYEQYF
TGTGCCAGCAGCGTAGAGGAGGGGTACGAGCAGTACTTC
>few|TRBV30|.|TRBJ2-3
CAWSPRGDTQYF
TGTGCCTGGAGCCCTAGAGGGGATACGCAGTATTTT